One and the same sample provided the 15 T cell receptor beta chains below, sequenced in a study of CD8 T cells in Susac syndrome. Reverse transcription of roughly 0.5 to 1 ug RNA used random hexamers. One entry per CDR3 protein results from TCRdb running MiXCR on the immunoSEQ multiplex PCR reads. The sample yields around 170,000 distinct CDR3 sequences, 95% seen once. The sequenced sample consisted of CD8+ T cells from PBMCs. The receptors shown here come from a human donor with multiple sclerosis.

The chain joins TRBV9 to TRBJ2-7; the D is unclear. The CDR3 has 12 residues. Germline CDR1 SGDLS, CDR2 YYNGEE. Trimming took 3 bases from V and 2 from J, leaving 6 bases between them. CDR3 protein: CASSGVTYEQYF. The CDR3, as DNA: TGTGCCAGCAGCGGAGTTACCTACGAGCAGTACTTC. Supplemented by reference TRBV9 and TRBJ2-7, the full variable domain reads DSGVTQTPKHLITATGQRVTLRCSPRSGDLSVYWYQQSLDQGLQFLIQYYNGEERAKGNILERFSAQQFPDLHSELNLSSLELGDSALYFCASSGVTYEQYFGPGTRLTVT.

The V call is TRBV4-1, the J call TRBJ2-5; D remains ambiguous. Trimming removed 3 bases at V and 5 bases at J, with 10 bases between. In germline, CDR1 is MGHRA, CDR2 YSYEKL. This CDR3 is 13 amino acids long. The CDR3 region has the DNA TGCGCCAGCAGCCAGGGATTTACCGAGACCCAGTACTTC. It codes for CASSQGFTETQYF.

This rearrangement joins TRBV30 to TRBJ2-3; 9 nucleotides agree with TRBD1. The CDR3 is made up of 15 amino acids. Germline V gene data show CDR1 as GTSNPN and CDR2 as SVGIG (reference sequence). V dropped 2 bases and J dropped 4; count of bases not matched to a gene: 7. The CDR3 DNA sequence: TGTGCCTGGAGTCCCGGGACAGGGTCTCCAGATACGCAGTATTTT. Residues: CAWSPGTGSPDTQYF.

V and J are TRBV7-2 and TRBJ2-1; 9 bases align to TRBD2. V shed 2 bases and J 8 bases; nucleotides not matched to a gene: 7. Looked up from germline, CDR1 is SGHTA and CDR2 is FQGNSA. This CDR3 region has 15 residues. The CDR3 spells CASSLFQREEDEQFF. CDR3 DNA: TGTGCCAGCAGCTTATTCCAGCGGGAGGAGGATGAGCAGTTCTTC. Variable domain in full (rest from reference TRBV7-2 and TRBJ2-1): GAGVSQSPSNKVTEKGKDVELRCDPISGHTALYWYRQSLGQGLEFLIYFQGNSAPDKSGLPSDRFSAERTGGSVSTLTIQRTQQEDSAVYLCASSLFQREEDEQFFGPGTRLTVL.

The chain uses TRBV18 and TRBJ1-1, with D perhaps matching TRBD1 (6 bases). V dropped 4 bases and J dropped 1 base, with 7 bases sitting between them. Germline lookup yields CDR1 KGHSH and CDR2 LQKENI. The CDR3 loop spans 13 amino acids. CDR3 DNA: TGTGCCAGCTCACGGACAGCGAACACTGAAGCTTTCTTT. The encoded protein is CASSRTANTEAFF.

The chain links TRBV9 to TRBJ1-2; TRBD1 is a possible D gene (6 bases). V lost 3 bases and J lost 7, with 13 bases in between. Germline V gene data show CDR1 as SGDLS and CDR2 as YYNGEE. This CDR3 contains 13 residues. The CDR3 reads CASSAPGGGGYTF. CDR3 nucleotide sequence: TGTGCCAGCAGCGCCCCCGGGGGCGGTGGCTACACCTTC.

In its sample, this clonotype was seen a few times. The CDR3 sequence is CASSWSGLAETYEQYF. For the CDR3, the DNA is TGCGCCAGCAGCTGGAGTGGACTAGCGGAAACCTACGAGCAGTACTTC. This chain joins TRBV5-1 and TRBJ2-7; TRBD2 matches 10 bases. The CDR3 is 16 residues long. Germline V CDR1 and CDR2: SGHRS, YFSETQ. V lost 3 bases, J lost 2 bases, and 8 bases stayed unmatched.

In DNA form, the CDR3 reads TGCAGCGTTGTTCGGGGACAGGGCCCCTACGAGCAGTACTTC. Amino acids: CSVVRGQGPYEQYF. The V gene is TRBV29-1, the J gene TRBJ2-7, with 9 bases matching TRBD1. V was clipped by 4 bases and J by 2 bases; unmatched bases: 6. The CDR3 has 14 residues. CDR1 SQVTM and CDR2 ANQGSEA come from the germline V gene.

This CDR3 is CASSQDIRQETQYF. The CDR3 coding sequence is TGCGCCAGCAGCCAAGATATTCGGCAAGAGACCCAGTACTTC. J is TRBJ2-5 and V is TRBV4-1; D is undetermined. There are 14 residues in the CDR3. With 0 bases removed from V and 2 bases from J, the gap between germline ends came to 7 bases. Germline CDR1 is MGHRA and CDR2 is YSYEKL.

The rearrangement joins TRBV9 to TRBJ1-2, with D maybe TRBD1 (5 bases). The CDR3 is made up of 11 amino acids. CDR1 SGDLS and CDR2 YYNGEE come from the germline V gene. Between the trimmed V and J ends, which lost 6 bases and 5 bases, there was a span of 8 bases. This chain's CDR3 is CASTGPYGYTF. The CDR3 DNA reads TGTGCCAGCACGGGGCCTTATGGCTACACCTTC.

The V and J genes are TRBV5-6 and TRBJ2-1, with D uncertain. Looked up from germline, CDR1 is SGHDT and CDR2 is YYEEEE. This CDR3 contains 14 residues. The ends were cut back, 3 bases at V and 7 bases at J, with 14 bases in the middle. This chain's CDR3 is CASSWMQWVNEQFF. DNA of the CDR3: TGTGCCAGCAGCTGGATGCAGTGGGTGAATGAGCAGTTCTTC.

The chain employs TRBV5-1 and TRBJ2-1, with 7 bases aligning to TRBD1. The CDR3 consists of 17 residues. The trim removed 2 bases at V and 2 bases at J, leaving 10 bases unmatched. Germline CDR1 is SGHRS and CDR2 is YFSETQ. Written as DNA, the CDR3 is TGCGCCAGCAGCTTCACTCCTTACAGGGGACCCTACAATGAGCAGTTCTTC. It specifies CASSFTPYRGPYNEQFF.

The rearrangement joins TRBV11-2 to TRBJ2-5; 7 bases are shared with TRBD2. Germline trimming cut 2 bases from V and 5 bases from J; bases unmatched to any gene: 5. This CDR3 spans 14 amino acids. The germline CDR1 and CDR2 sequences are SGHAT and FQNNGV. In DNA form, the CDR3 reads TGTGCCAGCAGCTTATTTAGCGGGCACGAGACCCAGTACTTC. Its protein product is CASSLFSGHETQYF.

J is TRBJ1-2 and V is TRBV28, with 7 bases lining up with TRBD1. V was pared by 4 bases and J by 8 bases, with 13 bases of the junction left unmatched. Germline V gene lookup returns CDR1 MDHEN and CDR2 SYDVKM. The CDR3 spans 15 residues. CDR3 sequence: CASSSHPTGPQGYTF. CDR3 coding DNA: TGTGCCAGCAGTTCCCACCCGACAGGGCCCCAGGGCTACACCTTC.

The chain links TRBV27 to TRBJ1-1; D unresolved. The CDR3 contains 14 residues. V was clipped by 5 bases and J by 1 base, with 11 bases between them. Germline CDR1 reads MNHEY; CDR2 reads SMNVEV (reference sequence). The DNA for the CDR3 is TGTGCCAGCAGTCCCCTTAAGCCGAACACTGAAGCTTTCTTT. This gives the protein CASSPLKPNTEAFF.